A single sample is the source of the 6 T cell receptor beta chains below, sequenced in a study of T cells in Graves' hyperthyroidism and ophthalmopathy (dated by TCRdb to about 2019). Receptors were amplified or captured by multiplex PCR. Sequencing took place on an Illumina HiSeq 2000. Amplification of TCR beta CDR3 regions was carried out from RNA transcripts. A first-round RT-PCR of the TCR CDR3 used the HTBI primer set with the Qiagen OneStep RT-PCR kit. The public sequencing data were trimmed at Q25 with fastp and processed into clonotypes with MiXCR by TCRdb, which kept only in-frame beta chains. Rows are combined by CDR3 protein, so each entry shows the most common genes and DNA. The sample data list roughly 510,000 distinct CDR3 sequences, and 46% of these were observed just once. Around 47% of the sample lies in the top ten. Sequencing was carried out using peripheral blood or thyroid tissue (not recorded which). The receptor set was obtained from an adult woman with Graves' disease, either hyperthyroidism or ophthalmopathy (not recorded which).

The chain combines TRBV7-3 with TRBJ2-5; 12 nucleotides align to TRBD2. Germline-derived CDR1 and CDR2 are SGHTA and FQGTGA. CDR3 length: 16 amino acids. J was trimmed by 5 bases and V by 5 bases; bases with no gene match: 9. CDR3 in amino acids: CASSPTLAGGRETQYF. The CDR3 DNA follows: TGTGCCAGCAGCCCGACACTAGCGGGAGGTCGGGAGACCCAGTACTTC.

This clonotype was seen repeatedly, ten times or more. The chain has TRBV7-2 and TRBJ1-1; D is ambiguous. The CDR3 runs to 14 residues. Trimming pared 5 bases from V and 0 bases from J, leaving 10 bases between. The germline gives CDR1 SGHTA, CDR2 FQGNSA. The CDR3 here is CASSPNRMNTEAFF. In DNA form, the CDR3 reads TGTGCCAGCAGCCCTAATCGCATGAACACTGAAGCTTTCTTT.

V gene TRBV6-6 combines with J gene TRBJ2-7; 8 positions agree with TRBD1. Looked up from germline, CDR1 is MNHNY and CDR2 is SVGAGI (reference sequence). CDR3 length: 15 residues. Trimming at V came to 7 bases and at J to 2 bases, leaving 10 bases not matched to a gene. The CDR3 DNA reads TGTGCCAGCACCCCTTGGGCAGGGGGCGCCTACGAGCAGTACTTC. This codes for CASTPWAGGAYEQYF.

As DNA, the CDR3 is TGTGCCAGCAGCCAAGATAACCACAGGTACTACGAGCAGTACTTC. This codes for CASSQDNHRYYEQYF. V is TRBV4-2 and J is TRBJ2-7; D is perhaps TRBD1 (5 bases). The germline CDR1 and CDR2 sequences are LGHNA and YNFKEQ. The CDR3 contains 15 residues. V lost 0 bases and J lost 3, with 12 bases in between.

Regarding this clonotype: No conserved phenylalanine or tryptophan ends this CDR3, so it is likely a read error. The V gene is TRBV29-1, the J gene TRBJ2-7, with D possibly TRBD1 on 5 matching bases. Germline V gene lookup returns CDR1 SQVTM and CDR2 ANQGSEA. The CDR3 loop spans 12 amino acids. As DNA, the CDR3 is TGCAGTGTTGGGGCAGCATCTTACGAGCAGTACCTC. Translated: CSVGAASYEQYL.

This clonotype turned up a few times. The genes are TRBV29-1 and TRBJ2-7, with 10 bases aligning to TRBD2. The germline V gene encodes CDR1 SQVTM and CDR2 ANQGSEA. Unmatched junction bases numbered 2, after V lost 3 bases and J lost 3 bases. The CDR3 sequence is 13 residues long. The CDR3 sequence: CSVEGTSVYEQYF. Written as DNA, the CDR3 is TGCAGCGTTGAGGGGACTAGCGTCTACGAGCAGTACTTC.